These 23 T cell receptor beta chains were all obtained from the same sample, sequenced in a study of beta chain features in type 1 diabetes. Study-level findings and limits: Across all four CD4+ subsets, people with type 1 diabetes showed modestly shorter TCRB CDR3s.

As every portion of the isolated RNA was reverse transcribed, the sequencing read expressed TCRB transcripts. Repertoires were generated with immunoSEQ multiplex PCR, while TCRdb's copy carries only in-frame clones and drops some. This sample has roughly 180,000 clones, with about 8% found just once. These TCRs are of unknown antigen specificity. Input material: central memory CD4+ T cells from blood. These receptor sequences come from a woman between 35 and 50 years old with type 1 diabetes.

Only a few counts were recorded for this clone. The rearrangement uses TRBV30 and TRBJ1-2, with D perhaps TRBD1 (6 bases). Per germline, CDR1 GTSNPN and CDR2 SVGIG (reference sequence). The CDR3 loop spans 11 amino acids. Written as DNA, the CDR3 is TGTGCATACGGGACATCATATGGCTACACCTTC. Residues: CAYGTSYGYTF.

The chain joins TRBV30 to TRBJ2-2; TRBD2 matches 9 bases. The CDR3 is 14 residues long. J lost 6 bases, V lost 3 bases, and 5 bases had no gene match. Germline CDR1 GTSNPN, CDR2 SVGIG (reference sequence). Here the CDR3 DNA reads TGTGCCTGGAGGGGTAGCGGGAGCTCCGGGGAGCTGTTTTTT. It codes for CAWRGSGSSGELFF.

This clone appeared a few times. This sequence joins TRBV30 and TRBJ2-4; 9 bases agree with TRBD1. This CDR3 spans 13 amino acids. CDR1 and CDR2 (germline): GTSNPN, SVGIG (reference sequence). V lost 0 bases and J lost 11; bases outside the gene matches: 5. CDR3 loop: CAWSVLGTGFQYF. The DNA for the CDR3 is TGTGCCTGGAGTGTACTGGGGACAGGGTTTCAGTACTTC.

This clone appeared a few times. CDR3 in DNA: TGTGCCAGCACGGGGGACTCGGGGAAGAGAGAAAAACTGTTTTTT. It translates to CASTGDSGKREKLFF. The chain uses TRBV9 and TRBJ1-4; tentatively, D is TRBD1 (5 bases). Germline V gene sequence: CDR1 SGDLS, CDR2 YYNGEE. V was clipped by 6 bases and J by 8 bases, with 20 bases between them. The CDR3 is 15 amino acids. The full variable domain, its missing parts supplied by reference TRBV9 and TRBJ1-4, is DSGVTQTPKHLITATGQRVTLRCSPRSGDLSVYWYQQSLDQGLQFLIQYYNGEERAKGNILERFSAQQFPDLHSELNLSSLELGDSALYFCASTGDSGKREKLFFGSGTQLSVL.

The CDR3 DNA follows: TGTGCCACTGGGACTAGCGGGAAAGAGCAGTACTTC. This gives the protein CATGTSGKEQYF. V gene TRBV6-4 combines with J gene TRBJ2-7; TRBD2 agrees at 13 bases. Germline V CDR1 and CDR2: MRHNA, SNTAGT. This CDR3 contains 12 residues. The V and J ends lost 10 bases and 7 bases, in that order; junction bases with no gene match: 4.

V is TRBV25-1 and J is TRBJ2-7; D is perhaps TRBD2 (7 bases). The CDR3 extends over 14 amino acids. Trimming left V 4 bases short and J 4 bases short, with 14 bases between. Germline loops: CDR1 MGHDK, CDR2 SYGVNS. For the CDR3, the DNA is TGTGCCAGCAGTGTCTGGGGGGGCCAATACGAGCAGTACTTC. This encodes CASSVWGGQYEQYF.

The chain recombines TRBV4-3 with TRBJ1-2; TRBD1 is a possible D gene (6 bases). CDR1 is LGHNA, CDR2 YSLEER, per germline. The length of the CDR3 is 16 residues. V lost 4 bases, J lost 7 bases, and 22 bases lay in between. The CDR3: CASSPGEYTRRRGYTF. CDR3 nucleotide sequence: TGCGCCAGCAGCCCAGGGGAGTACACTCGAAGGCGTGGCTACACCTTC.

This clone was detected many times. This chain connects TRBV29-1 to TRBJ1-1; tentative D call: TRBD1 (5 bases). Trimming cost V 5 bases and J 5 bases, with 18 bases left between them. This CDR3 is built from 14 residues. Germline loops: CDR1 SQVTM, CDR2 ANQGSEA. CDR3 sequence reads: CSVSSGVPGTEAFF. The DNA for the CDR3 is TGCAGCGTTTCGTCGGGGGTCCCGGGAACTGAAGCTTTCTTT.

This clone was observed a few times. This chain uses TRBV5-4 with TRBJ2-1; 12 positions match TRBD2. Trimming took 0 bases from V and 9 from J; bases not matched to a gene: 10. The CDR3 consists of 17 residues. Germline CDR1 is SGHNT and CDR2 is YYREEE (reference sequence). Here the CDR3 DNA reads TGTGCCAGCAGCTTGGGATCGCTAGCGGGAGGGCAGGGTGAGCAGTTCTTC. This translates into CASSLGSLAGGQGEQFF.

This clone was recorded a few times. The chain uses TRBV6-5 and TRBJ2-1; D is unclear. CDR1 and CDR2 from the germline V gene are MNHEY and SVGAGI. The V gene lost 6 bases and the J gene lost 10 bases, with 13 bases spanning the gap. The CDR3 is 12 residues long. CDR3 amino acids: CASRNRGGEQFF. The CDR3 nucleotides read TGTGCCAGCAGAAACCGCGGCGGAGAGCAGTTCTTC.

This clone was counted between two and nine times. The J gene is TRBJ2-1, the V gene TRBV9, with TRBD2 identical over 13 bases. V trimming: 0 bases; J trimming: 10 bases; junction bases outside the gene matches: 10. The germline V gene has CDR1 SGDLS and CDR2 YYNGEE. The CDR3 runs 17 residues. Written as DNA, the CDR3 is TGTGCCAGCAGCGTAGGAAGCGGGACTAGCGGGGTAGGAGAGCAGTTCTTC. Translation: CASSVGSGTSGVGEQFF.

This clone appeared many times. One junction end does not reproduce the germline sequence, and a read error may be involved. The V call is TRBV7-2, the J call TRBJ1-5; D remains unclear. Germline V gene sequence: CDR1 SGHTA, CDR2 FQGNSA. This CDR3 has 13 amino acids. In nucleotides, the CDR3 is TGTGCCAGCAGCCCCGGGAGCACTCAGCCCCAGCATTTT. Protein: CASSPGSTQPQHF.

The rearrangement joins TRBV11-3 to TRBJ1-1, with D unclear. CDR3 length: 14 amino acids. The V end lost 4 bases, the J end lost 9 bases, and 18 bases lay between the germline ends. From germline, CDR1 is SGHNT and CDR2 YENEEA. The CDR3 nucleotides read TGTGCCAGCAGCTCCCACCGTCTGTCCGGGAAAGCTTTCTTT. Protein sequence: CASSSHRLSGKAFF.

The chain has TRBV4-1 and TRBJ1-6, with D unresolved. In germline, CDR1 is MGHRA, CDR2 YSYEKL. V was shortened by 1 base and J by 0 bases, with 10 bases between the two germline ends. This CDR3 comprises 17 residues. The CDR3 sequence is CASSQVGRSSYNSPLHF. The CDR3 DNA follows: TGCGCCAGCAGCCAAGTCGGGAGAAGCTCCTATAATTCACCCCTCCACTTT.

The chain is built from TRBV29-1 and TRBJ1-5, with a possible D match to TRBD1 (6 bases). The CDR3 length is 15 residues. Germline V gives CDR1 SQVTM, CDR2 ANQGSEA. The V end lost 6 bases, the J end lost 0 bases, and 15 bases lay between the germline ends. This CDR3 is CSVKTGGHSNQPQHF. The CDR3 DNA follows: TGCAGCGTCAAGACAGGCGGGCATAGCAATCAGCCCCAGCATTTT.

The V and J genes are TRBV2 and TRBJ1-1, with D hard to call. Germline CDR1 reads SNHLY; CDR2 reads FYNNEI. There are 14 residues in the CDR3. With 6 bases removed from V and 0 bases from J, the gap between germline ends came to 11 bases. The CDR3 bases are TGTGCCAGCAGAGGACCGGGGATGAACACTGAAGCTTTCTTT. It is translated as CASRGPGMNTEAFF.

This clone has just a few counts. This chain links TRBV7-2 with TRBJ1-2, with D possibly matching TRBD1 (6 bases). From germline, CDR1 is SGHTA and CDR2 FQGNSA. Trimming took 4 bases from V and 5 from J, leaving 20 bases between them. This CDR3 spans 16 amino acids. The chain's CDR3 is CASSSNRLRGGYGYTF. The CDR3 bases are TGTGCCAGCAGCTCCAACAGGCTCCGAGGGGGTTATGGCTACACCTTC.

About this clone itself: Other DNA sequences in this specimen translate into the identical CDR3. The chain recombines TRBV7-3 with TRBJ2-1; possibly TRBD2 for D (6 bases). V lost 1 base to trimming and J lost 5 bases, with 9 bases between them. Per germline, CDR1 SGHTA and CDR2 FQGTGA. This CDR3 comprises 14 residues. The CDR3 loop is CASSLSRLDNEQFF. DNA of the CDR3: TGTGCCAGCAGCTTAAGTAGACTAGACAATGAGCAGTTCTTC.

This clone turned up a few times. The chain joins TRBV5-1 to TRBJ2-7; D unclear. The germline V and J ends were trimmed by 0 bases and 6 bases, with 10 bases remaining between them. CDR3 length: 13 residues. The germline gives CDR1 SGHRS, CDR2 YFSETQ. CDR3 residues: CASSLGRAPEQYF. The CDR3 DNA follows: TGCGCCAGCAGCTTGGGCCGCGCCCCCGAGCAGTACTTC.

In its sample, this clone was seen many times. The chain links TRBV7-2 to TRBJ2-7, with D maybe TRBD1 (6 bases). Germline loops: CDR1 SGHTA, CDR2 FQGNSA. The V gene lost 6 bases and the J gene lost 2 bases, with 14 bases spanning the gap. The CDR3 sequence is 14 residues long. The CDR3 is CASSRIQGPYEQYF. CDR3 DNA: TGTGCCAGCAGTCGCATACAGGGACCCTACGAGCAGTACTTC.

This clone was seen only a few times. The CDR3 is CASSQGTSGAGANVLTF. The CDR3 DNA follows: TGCGCCAGCAGCCAAGGAACTAGCGGGGCTGGGGCCAACGTCCTGACTTTC. The chain couples TRBV4-3 to TRBJ2-6; 10 bases map to TRBD2. The junction had 2 bases not matched to a gene; V was cut back by 1 base and J by 2 bases. CDR3 length equals 17 residues. Germline V gives CDR1 LGHNA, CDR2 YSLEER.

The CDR3 loop reads CASSSWDLNKQYF. CDR3 DNA sequence: TGTGCCAGCAGTTCCTGGGACTTGAACAAGCAGTACTTC. This chain connects TRBV27 to TRBJ2-7; TRBD2 is a possible D gene (6 bases). Trimming pared 4 bases from V and 8 bases from J, leaving 15 bases between. From germline, CDR1 is MNHEY and CDR2 SMNVEV (reference sequence). The CDR3 is 13 amino acids.

This clone has a handful of counts. The gene calls are TRBV19 and TRBJ1-4; D remains unclear. The CDR3 runs to 13 residues. CDR1 is LNHDA and CDR2 is SQIVND in the germline V gene (reference sequence). V dropped 7 bases and J dropped 0 bases, with 6 bases sitting between them. The CDR3 loop is CASMGATNEKLFF. The CDR3 coding sequence is TGTGCCAGTATGGGAGCAACTAATGAAAAACTGTTTTTT.